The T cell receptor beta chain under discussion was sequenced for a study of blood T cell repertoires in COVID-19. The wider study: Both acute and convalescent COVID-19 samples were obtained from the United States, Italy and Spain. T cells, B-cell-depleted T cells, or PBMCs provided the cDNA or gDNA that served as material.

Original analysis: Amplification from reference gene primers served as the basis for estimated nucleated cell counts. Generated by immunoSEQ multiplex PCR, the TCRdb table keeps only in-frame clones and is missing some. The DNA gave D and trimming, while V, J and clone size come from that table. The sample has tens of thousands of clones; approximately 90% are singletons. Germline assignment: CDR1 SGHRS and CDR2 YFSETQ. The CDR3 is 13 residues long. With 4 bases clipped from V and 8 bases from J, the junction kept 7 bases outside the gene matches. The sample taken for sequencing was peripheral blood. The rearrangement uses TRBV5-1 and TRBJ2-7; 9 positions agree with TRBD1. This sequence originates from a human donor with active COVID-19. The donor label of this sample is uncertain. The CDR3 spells CASSPWTGEQQYF. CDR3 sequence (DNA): TGCGCCAGCAGCCCGTGGACAGGGGAACAGCAGTACTTC.